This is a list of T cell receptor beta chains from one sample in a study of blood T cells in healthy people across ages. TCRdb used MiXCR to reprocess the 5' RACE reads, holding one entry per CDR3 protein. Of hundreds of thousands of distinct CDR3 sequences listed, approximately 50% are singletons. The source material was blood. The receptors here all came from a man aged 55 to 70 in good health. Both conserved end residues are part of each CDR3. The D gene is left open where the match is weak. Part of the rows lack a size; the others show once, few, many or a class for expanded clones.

CSASPQGEAFF	TGCAGTGCTAGTCCCCAGGGTGAAGCTTTCTTT	TRBV20-1	TRBJ1-1	-	-
CASSQDSAGGSNNEQFF	TGTGCCAGCAGCCAAGATAGTGCGGGGGGTAGTAACAATGAGCAGTTCTTC	TRBV4-2	TRBJ2-1	many	TRBD2
CASSLGPRGALYTQYF	TGTGCCAGCAGCTTAGGGCCCCGGGGGGCTCTGTATACGCAGTATTTT	TRBV7-2	TRBJ2-3	-	-
CASSPFGDLGYTF	TGTGCCAGCAGCCCCTTCGGGGATTTAGGCTACACCTTC	TRBV14	TRBJ1-2	-	-
CASCSGADTQYF	TGTGCCAGCTGCTCGGGGGCAGATACGCAGTATTTT	TRBV25-1	TRBJ2-3	-	-
CSASVLSYNEQFF	TGCAGTGCTAGCGTACTGTCCTACAATGAGCAGTTCTTC	TRBV20-1	TRBJ2-1	-	-
CASSQNTITDTQYF	TGTGCCAGCAGCCAGAATACGATCACAGATACGCAGTATTTT	TRBV7-9	TRBJ2-3	-	-
CASSKEGAPKDGYF	TGTGCCAGCAGCAAAGAAGGGGCCCCAAAGGATGGGTACTTC	TRBV21-1	TRBJ2-5	-	-
CVSSLSSSPAGTEAFF	TGCGTCAGCAGCTTGTCTAGTTCTCCGGCGGGCACTGAAGCTTTCTTT	TRBV5-1	TRBJ1-1	-	-
CASSLALGANEQFF	TGCGCCAGCAGCTTGGCCCTTGGCGCAAATGAGCAGTTCTTC	TRBV5-1	TRBJ2-1	few	-
CASSLVGGATNEKLFF	TGTGCCAGCAGCTTGGTAGGGGGCGCAACTAATGAAAAACTGTTTTTT	TRBV5-5	TRBJ1-4	-	TRBD1
CSVGLLTGYNEQYF	TGCAGCGTTGGGCTGCTGACAGGTTACAATGAGCAGTACTTC	TRBV29-1	TRBJ2-7	many	-
CSVVGDTYEQYF	TGCAGCGTTGTGGGGGACACCTACGAGCAGTACTTC	TRBV29-1	TRBJ2-7	few	-
CASSFRPRGGQETQYF	TGTGCCAGCAGCTTCCGTCCCCGGGGGGGCCAAGAGACCCAGTACTTC	TRBV7-2	TRBJ2-5	-	TRBD2
CSACSSGGPNEQFF	TGCAGTGCCTGCTCCAGCGGGGGACCTAATGAGCAGTTCTTC	TRBV20-1	TRBJ2-1	-	TRBD2
CSARWQGNQPQHF	TGCAGTGCTAGGTGGCAGGGAAATCAGCCCCAGCATTTT	TRBV20-1	TRBJ1-5	-	-
CASGTGGVREQYF	TGTGCCAGCGGTACAGGCGGGGTACGCGAGCAGTACTTC	TRBV6-2/TRBV6-3	TRBJ2-7	-	-
CASSDAGGVYGYTF	TGTGCCAGCAGTGATGCCGGCGGGGTCTATGGCTACACCTTC	TRBV25-1	TRBJ1-2	-	-
CASSSEPGQFYNEQFF	TGCGCCAGCAGCTCGGAGCCGGGACAGTTCTACAATGAGCAGTTCTTC	TRBV5-1	TRBJ2-1	-	TRBD1
CASSLEAGFEETQYF	TGTGCCAGCAGCTTAGAAGCGGGGTTCGAGGAGACCCAGTACTTC	TRBV7-9	TRBJ2-5	-	TRBD2
CASRNREGGYTF	TGTGCCAGCAGGAACAGGGAAGGCGGCTACACCTTC	TRBV27	TRBJ1-2	few	-
CASSFKGTGELFF	TGTGCCAGCAGCTTTAAGGGGACCGGGGAGCTGTTTTTT	TRBV12-3/TRBV12-4	TRBJ2-2	-	-
CSIRGAGVQETQYF	TGCAGCATCCGGGGAGCGGGGGTCCAAGAGACCCAGTACTTC	TRBV29-1	TRBJ2-5	-	TRBD2
CASEAGGAAGYTF	TGTGCCAGCGAAGCCGGCGGGGCAGCCGGCTACACCTTC	TRBV28	TRBJ1-2	-	-
CSAVPLSEVMGKLFF	TGCAGTGCTGTCCCCCTATCTGAGGTGATGGGAAAACTGTTTTTT	TRBV20-1	TRBJ1-4	-	-
CASTGRETGELFF	TGTGCCAGCACTGGGAGGGAAACCGGGGAGCTGTTTTTT	TRBV2	TRBJ2-2	-	TRBD2
CSARTDRAFGPQHF	TGCAGTGCTAGGACGGACAGGGCCTTTGGGCCCCAGCATTTT	TRBV20-1	TRBJ1-5	few	TRBD1
CASRLSQSSYNEQFF	TGTGCCAGCAGGCTGAGTCAGAGCTCCTACAATGAGCAGTTCTTC	TRBV3-1	TRBJ2-1	few	-
CVSSESGARIRETQYF	TGTGTCAGCAGTGAATCCGGGGCCAGGATAAGGGAGACCCAGTACTTC	TRBV25-1	TRBJ2-5	once	-
CASSDGVNYGYTF	TGTGCCAGCAGCGACGGGGTCAACTATGGCTACACCTTC	TRBV11-2	TRBJ1-2	few	-
CASTRGEKLFF	TGTGCCAGCACCCGAGGGGAAAAACTGTTTTTT	TRBV12-3/TRBV12-4	TRBJ1-4	-	-
CASSAPGAGANVLTF	TGTGCCAGCAGTGCCCCAGGGGCTGGGGCCAACGTCCTGACTTTC	TRBV28	TRBJ2-6	-	-
CASSQDWGDSIQYF	TGCGCCAGCAGCCAAGATTGGGGGGACTCGATTCAGTACTTC	TRBV4-1	TRBJ2-4	few	-
CAISEGQTTNYGYTF	TGTGCCATCAGTGAAGGTCAGACAACTAACTATGGCTACACCTTC	TRBV10-3	TRBJ1-2	few	-
CASSLASGAWQPQHF	TGTGCCAGCAGCTTAGCGAGTGGGGCCTGGCAGCCCCAGCATTTT	TRBV7-8	TRBJ1-5	-	-
CATAGDADTQYF	TGTGCCACCGCAGGGGATGCAGATACGCAGTATTTT	TRBV24-1	TRBJ2-3	-	-
CASSYEAITGTSFYEQFF	TGTGCCAGCAGTTACGAGGCAATAACCGGGACTAGCTTCTATGAGCAGTTCTTC	TRBV6-2/TRBV6-3	TRBJ2-1	-	TRBD2
CASSLIGLGGIQYF	TGTGCCAGCAGCCTTATAGGGTTGGGGGGCATTCAGTACTTC	TRBV12-3/TRBV12-4	TRBJ2-4	few	-
CASSLGGGGTYNSPLHF	TGTGCCAGCAGCTTAGGAGGTGGGGGCACCTATAATTCACCCCTCCACTTT	TRBV7-9	TRBJ1-6	-	-